The 27 T cell receptor beta chains reported below all come from one sample, sequenced in a study of T cell responses to AZD1222 COVID-19 vaccine. The assay was immunoSEQ multiplex PCR, and TCRdb's table has in-frame clones only and misses some. Here the sample spans roughly 150,000 clones, 80% to 90% being singletons. The sample consisted of peripheral blood, taken on day 0 of AZD1222 vaccination. The receptors were sampled from an adult in good health.

The chain couples TRBV27 to TRBJ1-1; D may be TRBD1 (5 bases). In germline, CDR1 is MNHEY, CDR2 SMNVEV (reference sequence). V was trimmed by 5 bases and J by 1 base, leaving 11 bases between them. CDR3 length equals 14 residues. Here the CDR3 reads CASSPVGGNTEAFF. Here the CDR3 DNA reads TGTGCCAGCAGTCCAGTGGGGGGGAACACTGAAGCTTTCTTT.

CDR3 bases: TGTGCCAGCAGTGAAGACAGTGGCTACACCTTC. Translation: CASSEDSGYTF. The chain recombines TRBV2 with TRBJ1-2; no definite D call. CDR1 is SNHLY and CDR2 is FYNNEI in the germline V gene. Trimming cost V 1 base and J 7 bases, with 4 bases left between them. This CDR3 comprises 11 residues.

The chain uses TRBV29-1 and TRBJ1-5; D is possibly TRBD1 (6 bases). The germline gives CDR1 SQVTM, CDR2 ANQGSEA. The CDR3 runs 12 residues. CDR3 sequence (DNA): TGCGGGGGCAGAAATAGCAATCAGCCCCAGCATTTT. It codes for CGGRNSNQPQHF.

The CDR3 DNA sequence: TGTGCCAGCAGCTTAGATAGGACAGTACTACAAGAGACCCAGTACTTC. It codes for CASSLDRTVLQETQYF. The gene calls are TRBV7-2 and TRBJ2-5, with D tentatively TRBD1 (6 bases). Trimming took 1 base from V and 2 from J, leaving 14 bases between them. This CDR3 contains 16 residues. Germline V gene data show CDR1 as SGHTA and CDR2 as FQGNSA.

J is TRBJ2-7 and V is TRBV10-3; no reliable D call. Germline V gene lookup returns CDR1 ENHRY and CDR2 SYGVKD. This CDR3 has 13 amino acids. V was trimmed by 8 bases and J by 0 bases, leaving 11 bases between them. This CDR3 reads CAIWSTDSYEQYF. CDR3 nucleotide sequence: TGTGCCATCTGGTCCACGGACTCCTACGAGCAGTACTTC.

The V gene is TRBV7-3, the J gene TRBJ1-2; a weak D match, TRBD1 (6 bases). This CDR3 region has 14 residues. The germline V gene encodes CDR1 SGHTA and CDR2 FQGTGA. Trimming pared 8 bases from V and 0 bases from J, leaving 13 bases between. CDR3 sequence: CASAPGATNYGYTF. CDR3 DNA: TGTGCCAGCGCTCCAGGGGCCACTAACTATGGCTACACCTTC.

This chain connects TRBV4-2 to TRBJ2-7; D might be TRBD2 (6 bases). Germline V gene data show CDR1 as LGHNA and CDR2 as YNFKEQ. The CDR3 sequence is 16 residues long. Trimming took off 0 bases at V and 0 bases at J, with 12 bases between the two ends. CDR3 coding DNA: TGTGCCAGCAGCCAAGATGGGGGGAAAGGCTCCTACGAGCAGTACTTC. Protein product: CASSQDGGKGSYEQYF.

The chain recombines TRBV27 with TRBJ2-5, with a tentative D call TRBD2 (5 bases). V lost 2 bases, J lost 1 base, and 8 bases lay in between. The CDR3 has 14 amino acids. CDR1 and CDR2 from the germline V gene are MNHEY and SMNVEV (reference sequence). In DNA, the CDR3 is TGTGCCAGCAGTTTAGGGCTAGCCCAAGAGACCCAGTACTTC. Encoded protein: CASSLGLAQETQYF.

This clone was picked up one time. The gene calls are TRBV10-3 and TRBJ1-3; the D is unclear. The CDR3 runs 14 residues. Germline CDR1 is ENHRY and CDR2 is SYGVKD. V lost 7 bases and J lost 4, with 14 bases in between. The CDR3 loop reads CAIMASGSGNTIYF. DNA of the CDR3: TGTGCCATCATGGCCTCGGGGAGCGGAAACACCATATATTTT.

This chain joins TRBV6-1 and TRBJ1-4, with D possibly matching TRBD1 (5 bases). Germline V gene sequence: CDR1 MNHNS, CDR2 SASEGT. Trimming took 2 bases from V and 8 from J, leaving 15 bases between them. The CDR3 is 15 amino acids. The CDR3 DNA reads TGTGCCAGCAGTGAAACAGGCTTGTATAGCGAAAAACTGTTTTTT. Translated, it gives CASSETGLYSEKLFF.

The chain couples TRBV5-1 to TRBJ2-1; D gene unclear. Germline CDR1 is SGHRS and CDR2 is YFSETQ. The CDR3 totals 12 residues. Trimming cost V 5 bases and J 6 bases, with 9 bases left between them. The CDR3 DNA reads TGCGCCAGCAGTCAGAACAGCAATGAGCAGTTCTTC. Protein product: CASSQNSNEQFF.

The chain recombines TRBV6-5 with TRBJ2-5, with unresolved D. The V gene lost 3 bases and the J gene lost 10 bases, with 9 bases spanning the gap. Germline CDR1 MNHEY, CDR2 SVGAGI. The CDR3 has 11 residues. The DNA for the CDR3 is TGTGCCAGCAGTTATCTAATGAACCAGTACTTC. Its protein product is CASSYLMNQYF.

The chain is built from TRBV5-1 and TRBJ1-2; no firm D call. The germline V gene has CDR1 SGHRS and CDR2 YFSETQ. This CDR3 spans 12 amino acids. V lost 0 bases to trimming and J lost 4 bases, with 4 bases between them. The CDR3 DNA reads TGCGCCAGCAGCTTGGACGGCTATGGCTACACCTTC. It codes for CASSLDGYGYTF.

The chain carries TRBV7-9 and TRBJ2-5, with 10 bases that match TRBD1. The V segment lost 5 bases and the J segment 5 bases; nucleotides outside the gene matches: 8. CDR1 is SEHNR, CDR2 FQNEAQ, per germline (reference sequence). The CDR3 totals 15 residues. The CDR3 sequence is CASSQSTGGRETQYF. The CDR3 DNA follows: TGTGCCAGCAGCCAATCGACAGGGGGCAGGGAGACCCAGTACTTC.

In nucleotides, the CDR3 is TGTGCCACCAGCAGGAATCGACGGGATGGAGAGACCCAGTACTTC. It translates to CATSRNRRDGETQYF. J is TRBJ2-5 and V is TRBV15; D might be TRBD2 (5 bases). Trimming left V 3 bases short and J 4 bases short, with 15 bases between. The germline CDR1 and CDR2 sequences are LNHNV and YYDKDF (reference sequence). This CDR3 has 15 residues.

V and J are TRBV5-1 and TRBJ2-3, with 10 nucleotides matching TRBD2. Losses at the gene ends were 0 bases for V and 1 base for J; bases not matched to a gene: 8. Per the germline V gene, CDR1 is SGHRS and CDR2 is YFSETQ. The CDR3 runs 18 residues. The CDR3 loop is CASSLGTSGGYGTDTQYF. CDR3 in DNA: TGCGCCAGCAGCTTGGGGACTAGCGGCGGATACGGCACAGATACGCAGTATTTT.

CDR3 DNA sequence: TGTGCCAGCAGCTTGACGGGCGGGCAAAACACTGAAGCTTTCTTT. Its translation: CASSLTGGQNTEAFF. The chain employs TRBV7-2 and TRBJ1-1; no definite D call. The CDR3 has 15 residues. Per the germline V gene, CDR1 is SGHTA and CDR2 is FQGNSA. V dropped 3 bases and J dropped 2 bases, with 13 bases sitting between them.

The chain couples TRBV27 to TRBJ1-2; the D gene is possibly TRBD1 (5 bases). Germline V gene lookup returns CDR1 MNHEY and CDR2 SMNVEV (reference sequence). There are 16 residues in the CDR3. V was cut by 0 bases and J by 6 bases, with 17 bases left in between. The CDR3 DNA sequence: TGTGCCAGCAGTTTATCGGGGGACGGAGGTCCCCATGGCTACACCTTC. Translated, it gives CASSLSGDGGPHGYTF.

The J gene is TRBJ2-7, the V gene TRBV27; 9 bases are a match to TRBD1. Looked up from germline, CDR1 is MNHEY and CDR2 is SMNVEV (reference sequence). This CDR3 has 14 amino acids. V gave up 5 bases and J gave up 6 bases; unmatched junction bases: 8. The CDR3 DNA follows: TGTGCCAGCAGTCCTGGGACAGGGTTCGGCGAGCAGTACGTC. This encodes CASSPGTGFGEQYV.

This clone has more than one count but fewer than ten. This sequence joins TRBV29-1 and TRBJ2-7; D perhaps matches TRBD1 (6 bases). V dropped 0 bases and J dropped 5 bases, with 8 bases sitting between them. This CDR3 is 12 amino acids long. Per the germline V gene, CDR1 is SQVTM and CDR2 is ANQGSEA. DNA for the CDR3: TGCAGCGTTGAAGATACAGGGAACGAGCAGTACTTC. It is translated as CSVEDTGNEQYF.

DNA for the CDR3: TGTGCCAGCAGCCAAGATCCTGCGGCGGGGGCGTCTGAAAAACTGTTTTTT. Amino acid sequence: CASSQDPAAGASEKLFF. The chain is built from TRBV4-2 and TRBJ1-4, with TRBD1 as a possible D gene (6 bases). In germline, CDR1 is LGHNA, CDR2 YNFKEQ. The CDR3 extends over 17 amino acids. Trimming took 0 bases from V and 7 from J, leaving 18 bases between them.

The V gene is TRBV18, the J gene TRBJ1-5; D gene uncertain. Trimming took 2 bases from V and 4 from J, leaving 9 bases between them. The germline V gene has CDR1 KGHSH and CDR2 LQKENI. The CDR3 runs to 14 residues. The CDR3 loop is CASSPTDANQPQHF. The CDR3 coding sequence is TGTGCCAGCTCACCAACGGACGCTAATCAGCCCCAGCATTTT.

The chain recombines TRBV28 with TRBJ2-7; D could derive from TRBD1 or TRBD2 (5 bases each). The CDR3 has 12 residues. CDR1 and CDR2 (germline): MDHEN, SYDVKM. The V end lost 5 bases, the J end lost 8 bases, and 13 bases lay between the germline ends. The CDR3 loop is CASSDEPGQQYF. CDR3 coding DNA: TGTGCCAGCAGTGACGAACCGGGACAGCAGTACTTC.

The rearrangement joins TRBV5-6 to TRBJ1-4, with no clear D. This CDR3 region has 14 residues. Germline lookup yields CDR1 SGHDT and CDR2 YYEEEE. With 1 base removed from V and 7 bases from J, the gap between germline ends came to 11 bases. DNA of the CDR3: TGTGCCAGCAGCTTGAACGGGTTAAGTGAAAAACTGTTTTTT. As protein: CASSLNGLSEKLFF.

This CDR3 reads CASSQEDPDTQYF. In DNA form, the CDR3 reads TGTGCCAGCAGCCAAGAGGATCCAGATACGCAGTATTTT. The rearrangement uses TRBV9 and TRBJ2-3; D ambiguous. CDR1 SGDLS and CDR2 YYNGEE come from the germline V gene. V gave up 4 bases and J gave up 4 bases, with 10 bases separating them. The CDR3 is 13 amino acids.

The V gene is TRBV6-5, the J gene TRBJ1-4, with TRBD1 as a possible D gene (6 bases). The CDR3 contains 15 residues. The V end lost 6 bases, the J end lost 0 bases, and 11 bases lay between the germline ends. The germline V gene encodes CDR1 MNHEY and CDR2 SVGAGI. CDR3 coding DNA: TGTGCCAGCAGGGGTACAGGGCCAACTAATGAAAAACTGTTTTTT. Its protein product is CASRGTGPTNEKLFF.

The chain combines TRBV11-2 with TRBJ2-2; D is unclear. The length of the CDR3 is 13 residues. Trimming removed 1 base at V and 3 bases at J, with 3 bases between. Germline-derived CDR1 and CDR2 are SGHAT and FQNNGV. CDR3 sequence (DNA): TGTGCCAGCAGCTTAGCGTACACCGGGGAGCTGTTTTTT. Translation: CASSLAYTGELFF.